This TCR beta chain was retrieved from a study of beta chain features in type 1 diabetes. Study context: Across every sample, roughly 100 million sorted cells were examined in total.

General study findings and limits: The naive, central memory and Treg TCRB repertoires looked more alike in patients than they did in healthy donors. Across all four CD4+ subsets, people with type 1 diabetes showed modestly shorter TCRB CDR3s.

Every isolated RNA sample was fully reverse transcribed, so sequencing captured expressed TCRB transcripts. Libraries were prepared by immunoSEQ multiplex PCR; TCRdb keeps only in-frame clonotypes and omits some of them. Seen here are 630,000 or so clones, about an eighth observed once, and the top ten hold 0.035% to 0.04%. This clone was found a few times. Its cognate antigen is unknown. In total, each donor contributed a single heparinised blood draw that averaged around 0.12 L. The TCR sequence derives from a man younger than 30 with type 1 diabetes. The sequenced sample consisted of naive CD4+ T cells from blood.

The CDR3 protein is CASSTAGSGNTIYF. CDR3 nucleotide sequence: TGTGCCAGCAGCACGGCAGGGAGTGGAAACACCATATATTTT. This chain connects TRBV27 to TRBJ1-3; possible D gene TRBD1, 5 bases. Germline CDR1 reads MNHEY; CDR2 reads SMNVEV (reference sequence). V lost 6 bases and J 3 bases, leaving 12 bases between the germline ends. The CDR3 sequence is 14 residues long.